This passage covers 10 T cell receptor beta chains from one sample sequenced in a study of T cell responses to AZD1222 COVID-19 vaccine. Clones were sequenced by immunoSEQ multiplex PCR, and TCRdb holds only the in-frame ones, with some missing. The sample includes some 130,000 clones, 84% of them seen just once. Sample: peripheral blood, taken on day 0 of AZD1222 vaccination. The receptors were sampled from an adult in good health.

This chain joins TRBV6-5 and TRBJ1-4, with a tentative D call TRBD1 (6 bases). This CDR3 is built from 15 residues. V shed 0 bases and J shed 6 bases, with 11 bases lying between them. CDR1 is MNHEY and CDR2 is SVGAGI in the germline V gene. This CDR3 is CASSYSRDTYEKLFF. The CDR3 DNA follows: TGTGCCAGCAGTTACTCCAGGGACACATATGAAAAACTGTTTTTT.

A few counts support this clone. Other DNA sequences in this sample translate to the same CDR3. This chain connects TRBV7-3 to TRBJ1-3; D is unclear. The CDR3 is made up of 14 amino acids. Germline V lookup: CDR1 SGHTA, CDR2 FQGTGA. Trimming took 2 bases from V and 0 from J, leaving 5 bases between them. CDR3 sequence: CASSLGISGNTIYF. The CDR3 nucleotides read TGTGCCAGCAGCTTAGGGATCTCTGGAAACACCATATATTTT.

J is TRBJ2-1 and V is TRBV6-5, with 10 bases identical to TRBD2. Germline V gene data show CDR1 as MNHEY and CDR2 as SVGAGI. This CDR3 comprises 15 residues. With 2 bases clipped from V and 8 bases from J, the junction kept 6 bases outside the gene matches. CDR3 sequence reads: CASSYLASGGYEQFF. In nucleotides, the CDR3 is TGTGCCAGCAGTTACCTGGCTAGCGGGGGCTATGAGCAGTTCTTC.

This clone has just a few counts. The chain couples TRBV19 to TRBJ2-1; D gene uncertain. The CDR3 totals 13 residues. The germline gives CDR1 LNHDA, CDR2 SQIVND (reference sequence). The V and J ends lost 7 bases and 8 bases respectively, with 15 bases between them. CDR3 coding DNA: TGTGCCAGTAACGCCCGTGGGCGGCATGAGCAGTTCTTC. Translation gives CASNARGRHEQFF.

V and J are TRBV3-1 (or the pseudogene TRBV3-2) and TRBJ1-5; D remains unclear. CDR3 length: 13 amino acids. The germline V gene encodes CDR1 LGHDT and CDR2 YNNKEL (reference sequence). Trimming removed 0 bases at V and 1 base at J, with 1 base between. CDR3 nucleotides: TGTGCCAGCAGCCAAGAAAGCAATCAGCCCCAGCATTTT. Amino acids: CASSQESNQPQHF.

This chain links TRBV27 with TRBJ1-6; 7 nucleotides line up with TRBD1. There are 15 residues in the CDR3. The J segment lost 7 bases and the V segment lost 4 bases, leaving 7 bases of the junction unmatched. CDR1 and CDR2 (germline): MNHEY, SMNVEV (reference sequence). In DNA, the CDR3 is TGTGCCAGCAGTTCTGGACAGGTAGAGAATTCACCCCTCCACTTT. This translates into CASSSGQVENSPLHF.

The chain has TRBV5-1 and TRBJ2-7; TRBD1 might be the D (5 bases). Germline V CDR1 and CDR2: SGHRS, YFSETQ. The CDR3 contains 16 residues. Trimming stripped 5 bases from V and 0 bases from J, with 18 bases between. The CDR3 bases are TGCGCCAGCAGGCTACACCCCCAGACAGACTCCTACGAGCAGTACTTC. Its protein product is CASRLHPQTDSYEQYF.

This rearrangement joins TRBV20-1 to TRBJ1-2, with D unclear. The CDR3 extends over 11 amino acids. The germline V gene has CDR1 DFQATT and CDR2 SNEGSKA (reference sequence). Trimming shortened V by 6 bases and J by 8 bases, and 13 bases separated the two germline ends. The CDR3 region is CSAVRMGGYTF. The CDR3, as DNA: TGCAGTGCGGTCAGAATGGGAGGCTACACCTTC.

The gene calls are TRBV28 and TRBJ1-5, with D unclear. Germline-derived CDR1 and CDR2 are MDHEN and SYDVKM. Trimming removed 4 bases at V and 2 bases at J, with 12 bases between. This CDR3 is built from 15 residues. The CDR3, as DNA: TGTGCCAGCAGTTCCGGGTTCTGGGGCAATCAGCCCCAGCATTTT. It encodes CASSSGFWGNQPQHF.

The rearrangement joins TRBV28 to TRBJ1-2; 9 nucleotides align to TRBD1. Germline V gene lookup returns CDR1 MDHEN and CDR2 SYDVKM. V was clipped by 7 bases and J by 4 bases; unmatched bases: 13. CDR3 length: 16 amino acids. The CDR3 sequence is CASKLQGATSFYGYTF. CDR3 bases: TGTGCCAGCAAACTACAGGGGGCCACCTCCTTCTATGGCTACACCTTC.